What follows describes a single T cell receptor (beta chain). Its antigen remains unidentified. No quality values exist for individual bases; no much larger clone is one base distant. From the cysteine up to the phenylalanine, the CDR3 has a length of 19 residues. The read is trimmed to its CDR3 DNA, 57 bases read in frame from base 1. Germline trimming amounts to 2 bases on V and 0 bases on J, with 9 as the count of junction bases outside the gene matches. The germline V gene supplies CDR1 SGHVS and CDR2 FQNEAQ. This record belongs to a study of CD8+ T cells in alopecia areata (dated by TCRdb to about 2018). A note on the overall study: To study T cell clonal expansion in alopecia areata, the researchers applied high-throughput TCRbeta sequencing to both the C3H/HeJ mouse model and human patients. TCRbeta CDR3 regions were amplified by immunoSEQ multiplex PCR using 35 Vbeta forward and 13 Jbeta reverse primers. RNA came from the PAXgene miRNA kit for fixed scalp, the miRNeasy kit for PBMCs, and the RNeasy kit for mouse skin. Scalp clonality was compared among normal scalp (n=4), patchy alopecia areata scalp (n=8), and alopecia totalis/universalis scalp (n=8). Human TCRbeta sequencing covered scalp tissue and sorted CD4+ and CD8+ peripheral blood T cells from patchy and totalis/universalis alopecia areata patients and healthy controls. The full study reports these points: TCR sequences shared between patients were less clear than in mice, possibly partly because of HLA diversity in the patient population. Higher clonality and more expanded CD8+ clones were observed in lesional scalp than in normal scalp, particularly in alopecia totalis/universalis, a finding suggestive of antigenic drive. Scalp TCR repertoire analysis is complicated because resident alphabeta T cells in normal human skin are also sequenced, whereas mouse skin is dominated by gammadelta T cells.

The receptor library was made with the immunoSEQ multiplex PCR assay. RNA was extracted from all samples and reverse transcribed into cDNA as template for TCR sequencing. First-strand cDNA was synthesized using SuperScript III with a 2:1 mix of oligo-dT and random hexamers. A synthetic immune receptor repertoire was used to assess amplification bias, and residual bias was removed computationally. As for how the authors treated the data: Raw reads were preprocessed to remove errors, and CDR3 was defined by IMGT conventions from the conserved cysteine to phenylalanine. Clonality was computed by normalizing Shannon entropy by log2 of the number of productive unique TCRs and subtracting the result from 1. Scalp TCRbeta sequences were cross-referenced with sorted blood CD4 and CD8 repertoires so that the CD4 or CD8 identity of scalp clones could be inferred. TCRdb's version of the immuneACCESS table is confined to in-frame rearrangements and falls short of the full clone set. An unresolved V gene accounts for under half of the shortfall where checked; the remainder is of unknown origin. The D gene and trimming were derived from the DNA, and the V and J assignments and clone size from that table. The sample has approximately 99,000 clones on record, 50% to 60% of them singletons. The ten largest clones take up around 25% of the sample.

Lesional scalp punch biopsies and peripheral blood were collected from alopecia areata patients. PBMCs were isolated by density centrifugation and stained for CD3, CD4 and CD8, after which CD4+ and CD8+ T cells were sorted on a FACSAria. Alopecia areata patients who were not treated were recruited through a multicenter biomarker study. For roughly 5 biomarker-study patients, blood CD8+ T cells were further sorted into NKG2D-low and NKG2D-high fractions. The clonotype was recovered from a human donor with alopecia areata. The sequence is built from TRBV7-8 and TRBJ2-1, and TRBD2 matches 11 of the central bases. The sequenced sample consisted of NKG2D-low CD8+ T cells sorted from blood. The cell subset or site label corresponds to: sorted CD8+ NKG2D-low blood T cells. The CDR3 here reads CASSLLAGGPPSSYNEQFF. At the DNA level, the sequence is TGTGCCAGCAGCTTACTAGCGGGAGGCCCCCCTAGCTCCTACAATGAGCAGTTCTTC.